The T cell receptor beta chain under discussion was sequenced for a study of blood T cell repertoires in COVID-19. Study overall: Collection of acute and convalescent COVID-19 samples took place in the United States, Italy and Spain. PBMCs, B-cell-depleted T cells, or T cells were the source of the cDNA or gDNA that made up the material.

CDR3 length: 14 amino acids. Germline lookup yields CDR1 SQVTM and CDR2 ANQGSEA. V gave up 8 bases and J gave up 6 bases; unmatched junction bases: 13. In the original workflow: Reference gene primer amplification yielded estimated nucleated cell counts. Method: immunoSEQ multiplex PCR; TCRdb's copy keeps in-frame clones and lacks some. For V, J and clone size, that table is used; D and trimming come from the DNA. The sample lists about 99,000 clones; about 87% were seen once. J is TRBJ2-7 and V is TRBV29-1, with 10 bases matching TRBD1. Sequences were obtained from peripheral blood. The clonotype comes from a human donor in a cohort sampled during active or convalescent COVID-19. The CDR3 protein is CSCPTGTGVSEQYF. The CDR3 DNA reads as TGCAGCTGCCCCACCGGGACAGGGGTCAGCGAGCAGTACTTC.